This paragraph reports one T cell receptor (beta chain). The CDR3 is made up of 15 amino acids. CDR1 is SGHTA and CDR2 is FQGNSA in the germline V gene. The ends lost 5 bases at V and 2 bases at J; junction bases unmatched: 6. This table comes from immunoSEQ multiplex PCR, and its TCRdb copy is limited to in-frame clones, with some not included. The sample records 40,000 to 50,000 clones, 80% to 90% being singletons. These data come from a study of OX40 agonist ivuxolimab in advanced cancers. Study overall: With ivuxolimab, an agonistic anti-OX40 (CD134) antibody, patients were treated.

The sequence came from an adult with an advanced solid tumor such as melanoma, head and neck, liver or kidney cancer. This chain uses TRBV7-2 with TRBJ1-5, with 7 positions matching TRBD1. The sequenced sample was CD4+ or CD8+ T cells sorted from blood, obtained in a trial of the OX40 agonist ivuxolimab. CDR3 DNA: TGTGCCAGCAGCAAGCAGGGGGGAGGCAATCAGCCCCAGCATTTT. It codes for CASSKQGGGNQPQHF.